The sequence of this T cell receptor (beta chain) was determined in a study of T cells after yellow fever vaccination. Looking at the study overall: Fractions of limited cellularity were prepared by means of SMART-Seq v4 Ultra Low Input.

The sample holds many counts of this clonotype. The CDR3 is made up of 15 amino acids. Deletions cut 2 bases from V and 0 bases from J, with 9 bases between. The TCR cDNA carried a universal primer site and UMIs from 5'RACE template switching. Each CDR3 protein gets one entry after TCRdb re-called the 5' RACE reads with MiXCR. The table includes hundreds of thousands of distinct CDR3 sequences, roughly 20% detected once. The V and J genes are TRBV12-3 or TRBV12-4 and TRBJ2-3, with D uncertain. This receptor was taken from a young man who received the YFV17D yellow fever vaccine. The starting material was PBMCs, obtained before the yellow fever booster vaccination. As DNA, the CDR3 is TGTGCCAGCAGTTTAAGTCCCGTGAGCACAGATACGCAGTATTTT. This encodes CASSLSPVSTDTQYF.